This TCR beta chain was observed in a study of beta chain features in type 1 diabetes. General study results and limits: There was a moderate but significant shortening of TCRB CDR3s in all four CD4+ subsets of Type 1 diabetes patients. A PCR bias possibly favoring shorter templates would apply equally to patients and controls.

Investigators reverse transcribed all isolated RNA, so they sequenced expressed TCRB transcripts. This table comes from immunoSEQ multiplex PCR, and its TCRdb copy is limited to in-frame clones, with some not included. The table has hundreds of thousands of clones, about an eighth seen once. Blood was drawn once from each donor into heparinised tubes. The draws averaged around 110 mL. Central memory, naive, regulatory and stem cell-like memory CD4+ cells were sorted by CD45RO/CCR7/CD25/CD127/CD95/CD27. This clone was seen more than once but under ten times. Its antigen is undetermined. Germline V lookup: CDR1 MNHEY, CDR2 SVGAGI. Trimming took 2 bases from V and 2 from J, leaving 9 bases between them. The CDR3 spans 14 residues.

The rearrangement links TRBV6-5 to TRBJ1-1, with a tentative D call TRBD1 (5 bases). The TCR originated in a young man with type 1 diabetes. The sequencing sample was made of naive CD4+ T cells from blood. The DNA for the CDR3 is TGTGCCAGCAGTTACGATCGGGACAACACTGAAGCTTTCTTT. Translated: CASSYDRDNTEAFF.